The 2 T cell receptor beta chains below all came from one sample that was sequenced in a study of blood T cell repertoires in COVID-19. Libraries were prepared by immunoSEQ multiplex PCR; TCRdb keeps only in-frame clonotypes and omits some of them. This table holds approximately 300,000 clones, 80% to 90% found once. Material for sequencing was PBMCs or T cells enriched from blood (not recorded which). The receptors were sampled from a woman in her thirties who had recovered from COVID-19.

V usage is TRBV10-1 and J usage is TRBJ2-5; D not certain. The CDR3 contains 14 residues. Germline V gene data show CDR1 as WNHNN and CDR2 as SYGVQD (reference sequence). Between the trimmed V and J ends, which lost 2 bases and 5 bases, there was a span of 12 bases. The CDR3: CASSEAPGSETQYF. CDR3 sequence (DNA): TGCGCCAGCAGTGAGGCTCCCGGTAGCGAGACCCAGTACTTC.

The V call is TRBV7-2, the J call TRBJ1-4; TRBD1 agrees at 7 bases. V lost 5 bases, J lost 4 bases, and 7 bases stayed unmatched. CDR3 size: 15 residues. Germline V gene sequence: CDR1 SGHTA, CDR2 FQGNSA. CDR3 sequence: CASSAPGTDNEKLFF. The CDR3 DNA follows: TGTGCCAGCAGCGCACCCGGGACAGATAATGAAAAACTGTTTTTT.